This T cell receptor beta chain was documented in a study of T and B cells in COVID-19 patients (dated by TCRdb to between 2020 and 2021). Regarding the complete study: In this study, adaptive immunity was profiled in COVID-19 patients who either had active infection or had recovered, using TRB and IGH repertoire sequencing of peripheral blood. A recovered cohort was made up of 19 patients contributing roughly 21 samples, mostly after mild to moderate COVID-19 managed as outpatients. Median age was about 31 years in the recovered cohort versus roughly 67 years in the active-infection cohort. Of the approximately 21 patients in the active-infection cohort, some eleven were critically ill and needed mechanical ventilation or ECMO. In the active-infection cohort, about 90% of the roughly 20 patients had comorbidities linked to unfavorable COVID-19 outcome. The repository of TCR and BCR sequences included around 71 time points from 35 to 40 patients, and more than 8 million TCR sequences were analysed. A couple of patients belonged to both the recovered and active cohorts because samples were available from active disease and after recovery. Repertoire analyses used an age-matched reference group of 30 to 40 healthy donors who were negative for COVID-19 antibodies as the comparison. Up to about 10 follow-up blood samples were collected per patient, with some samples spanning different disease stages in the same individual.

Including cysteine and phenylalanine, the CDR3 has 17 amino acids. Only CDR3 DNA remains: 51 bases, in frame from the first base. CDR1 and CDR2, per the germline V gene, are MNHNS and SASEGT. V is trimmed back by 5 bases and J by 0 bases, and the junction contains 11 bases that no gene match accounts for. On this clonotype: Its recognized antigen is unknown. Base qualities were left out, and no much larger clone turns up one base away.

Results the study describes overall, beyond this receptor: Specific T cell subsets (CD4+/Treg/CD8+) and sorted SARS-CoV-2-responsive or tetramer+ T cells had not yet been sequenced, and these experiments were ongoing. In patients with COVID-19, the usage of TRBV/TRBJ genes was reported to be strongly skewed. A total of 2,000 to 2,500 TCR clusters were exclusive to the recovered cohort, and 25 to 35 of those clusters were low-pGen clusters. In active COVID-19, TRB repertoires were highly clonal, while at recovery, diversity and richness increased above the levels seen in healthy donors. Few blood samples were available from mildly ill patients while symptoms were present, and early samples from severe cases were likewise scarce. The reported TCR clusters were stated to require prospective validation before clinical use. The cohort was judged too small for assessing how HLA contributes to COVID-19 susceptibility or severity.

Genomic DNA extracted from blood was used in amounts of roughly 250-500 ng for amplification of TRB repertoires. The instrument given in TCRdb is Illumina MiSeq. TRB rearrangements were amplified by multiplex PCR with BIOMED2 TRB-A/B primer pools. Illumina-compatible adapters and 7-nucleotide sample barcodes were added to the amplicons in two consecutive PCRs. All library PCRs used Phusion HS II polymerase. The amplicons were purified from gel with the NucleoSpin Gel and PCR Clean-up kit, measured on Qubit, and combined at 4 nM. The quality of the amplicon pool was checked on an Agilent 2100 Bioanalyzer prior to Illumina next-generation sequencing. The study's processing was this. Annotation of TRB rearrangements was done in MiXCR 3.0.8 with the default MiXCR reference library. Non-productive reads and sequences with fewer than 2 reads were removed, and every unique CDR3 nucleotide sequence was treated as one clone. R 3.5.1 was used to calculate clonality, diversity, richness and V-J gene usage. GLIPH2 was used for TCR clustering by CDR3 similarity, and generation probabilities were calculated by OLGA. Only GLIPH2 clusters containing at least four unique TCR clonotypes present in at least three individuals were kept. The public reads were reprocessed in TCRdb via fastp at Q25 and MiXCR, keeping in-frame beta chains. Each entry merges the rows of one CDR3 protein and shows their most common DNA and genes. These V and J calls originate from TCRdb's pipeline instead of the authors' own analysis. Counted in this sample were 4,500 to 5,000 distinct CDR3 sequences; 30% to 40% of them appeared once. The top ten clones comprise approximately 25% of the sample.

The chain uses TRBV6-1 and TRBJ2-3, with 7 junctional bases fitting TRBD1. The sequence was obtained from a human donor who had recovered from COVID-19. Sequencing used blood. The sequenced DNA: TGTGCCAGCAGTTCTCTTACAGGGGAGCCTAGCACAGATACGCAGTATTTT. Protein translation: CASSSLTGEPSTDTQYF.